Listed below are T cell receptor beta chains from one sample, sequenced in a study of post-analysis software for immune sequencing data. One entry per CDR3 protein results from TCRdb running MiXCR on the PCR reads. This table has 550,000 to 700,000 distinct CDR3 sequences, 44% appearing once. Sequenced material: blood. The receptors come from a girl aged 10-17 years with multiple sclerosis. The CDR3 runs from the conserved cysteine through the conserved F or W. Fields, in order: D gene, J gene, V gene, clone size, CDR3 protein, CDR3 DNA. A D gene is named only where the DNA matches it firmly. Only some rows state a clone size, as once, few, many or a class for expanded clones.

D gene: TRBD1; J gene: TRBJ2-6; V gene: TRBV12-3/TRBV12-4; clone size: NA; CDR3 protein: CASSAPWTGVSGANVLTF; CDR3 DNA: TGTGCCAGCAGCGCCCCTTGGACAGGGGTCTCTGGGGCCAACGTCCTGACTTTC
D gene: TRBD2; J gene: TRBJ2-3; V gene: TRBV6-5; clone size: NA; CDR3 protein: CASSYWTSGSSRADTQYF; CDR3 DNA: TGTGCCAGCAGTTACTGGACTAGCGGGAGCTCGCGGGCAGATACGCAGTATTTT
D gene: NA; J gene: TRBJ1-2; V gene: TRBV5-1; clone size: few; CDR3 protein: CASSLLGKNYGYTF; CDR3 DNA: TGCGCCAGCAGCCTCCTCGGCAAGAACTATGGCTACACCTTC
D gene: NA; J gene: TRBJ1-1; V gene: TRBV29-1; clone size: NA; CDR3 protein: CSVTPGRTEAFF; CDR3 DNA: TGCAGCGTCACTCCAGGGCGGACTGAAGCTTTCTTT
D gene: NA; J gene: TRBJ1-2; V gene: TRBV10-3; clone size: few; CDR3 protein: CAISADRNGYTF; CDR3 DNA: TGTGCCATCAGTGCCGACAGGAACGGCTACACCTTC
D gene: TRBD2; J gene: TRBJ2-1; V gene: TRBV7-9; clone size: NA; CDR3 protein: CASSPGKGLAADEQFF; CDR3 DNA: TGTGCCAGCAGCCCCGGGAAGGGACTAGCGGCGGATGAGCAGTTCTTC
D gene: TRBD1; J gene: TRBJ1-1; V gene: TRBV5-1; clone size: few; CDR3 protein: CASSHTGQGNLGTEAFF; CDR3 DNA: TGCGCCAGCAGCCATACGGGACAGGGGAATTTGGGAACTGAAGCTTTCTTT
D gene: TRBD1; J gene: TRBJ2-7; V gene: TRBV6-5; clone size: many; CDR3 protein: CASSYSDRVYEQYF; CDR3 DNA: TGTGCCAGCAGTTACTCGGACAGGGTCTACGAGCAGTACTTC
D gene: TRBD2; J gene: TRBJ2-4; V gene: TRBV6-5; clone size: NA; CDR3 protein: CASSYTSSGLSKAGGINIQYF; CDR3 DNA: TGTGCCAGCAGTTACACGTCTAGCGGCCTTTCAAAAGCGGGCGGTATAAACATTCAGTACTTC
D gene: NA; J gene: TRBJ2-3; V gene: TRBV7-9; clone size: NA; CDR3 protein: CASSNSRGSTDTQYF; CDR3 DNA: TGTGCCAGCAGCAACTCCAGGGGAAGCACAGATACGCAGTATTTT
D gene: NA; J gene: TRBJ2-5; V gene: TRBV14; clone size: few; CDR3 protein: CASSQERGQETQYF; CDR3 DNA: TGTGCCAGCAGCCAAGAAAGAGGCCAAGAGACCCAGTACTTC
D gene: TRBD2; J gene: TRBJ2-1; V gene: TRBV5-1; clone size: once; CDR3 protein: CASSLGLLAGGYNEQFF; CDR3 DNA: TGCGCCAGCAGCTTGGGGTTACTAGCGGGGGGTTACAATGAGCAGTTCTTC
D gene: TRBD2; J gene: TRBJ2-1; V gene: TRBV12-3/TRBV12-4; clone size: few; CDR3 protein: CASSLFGASGDNEQFF; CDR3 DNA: TGTGCCAGCAGTTTATTCGGGGCTAGCGGTGACAATGAGCAGTTCTTC
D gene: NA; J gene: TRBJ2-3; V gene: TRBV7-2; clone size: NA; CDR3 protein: CASSFVLGTDTQYF; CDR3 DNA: TGTGCCAGCAGCTTCGTTCTGGGAACAGATACGCAGTATTTT
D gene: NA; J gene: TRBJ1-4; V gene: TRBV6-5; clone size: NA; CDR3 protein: CASSYWAGSLHPTNEKLFF; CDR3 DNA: TGTGCCAGCAGTTACTGGGCAGGATCACTCCACCCAACTAATGAAAAACTGTTTTTT
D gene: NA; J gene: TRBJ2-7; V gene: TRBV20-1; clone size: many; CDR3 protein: CSARDSLTSYEQYF; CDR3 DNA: TGCAGTGCTAGAGACAGCCTGACCTCCTACGAGCAGTACTTC
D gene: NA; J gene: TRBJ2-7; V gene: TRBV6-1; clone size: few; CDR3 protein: CASSESGATYEQYF; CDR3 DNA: TGTGCCAGCAGTGAAAGTGGCGCTACCTACGAGCAGTACTTC
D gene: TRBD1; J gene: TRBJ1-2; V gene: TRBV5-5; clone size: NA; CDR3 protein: CASSPSEGARGYTF; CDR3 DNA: TGTGCCAGCAGCCCCAGCGAGGGGGCTCGTGGCTACACCTTC
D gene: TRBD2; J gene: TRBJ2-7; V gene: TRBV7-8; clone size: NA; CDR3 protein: CASSLGTASGTIFYEQYF; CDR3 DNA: TGTGCCAGCAGCTTAGGAACTGCCTCCGGGACTATTTTCTACGAGCAGTACTTC
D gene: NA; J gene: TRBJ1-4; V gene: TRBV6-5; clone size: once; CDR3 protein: CASSSNDGATLREKLFF; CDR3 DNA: TGTGCCAGCAGTTCCAACGATGGGGCGACCTTACGCGAAAAACTGTTTTTT
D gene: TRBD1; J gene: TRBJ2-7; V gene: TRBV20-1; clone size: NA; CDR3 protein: CSARDKGAGARHEQYF; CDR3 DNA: TGCAGTGCTAGAGATAAGGGGGCAGGGGCGCGGCACGAGCAGTACTTC
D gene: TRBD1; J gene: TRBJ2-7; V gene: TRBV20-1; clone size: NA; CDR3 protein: CSARATGSSYEQYF; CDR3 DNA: TGCAGTGCTAGGGCGACAGGGAGCTCCTACGAGCAGTACTTC
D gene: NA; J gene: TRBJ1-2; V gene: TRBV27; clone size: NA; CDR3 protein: CASSWRRSGLYGYTF; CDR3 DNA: TGTGCCAGCAGCTGGCGACGCAGCGGGCTTTATGGCTACACCTTC
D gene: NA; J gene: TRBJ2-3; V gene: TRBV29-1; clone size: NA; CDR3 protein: CSALRDRIDTQYF; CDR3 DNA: TGCAGCGCTTTGAGGGACCGCATTGATACGCAGTATTTT
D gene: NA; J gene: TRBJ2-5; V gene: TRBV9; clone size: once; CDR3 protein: CASSADSGRGETQYF; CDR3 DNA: TGTGCCAGCAGCGCCGACTCAGGGCGTGGGGAGACCCAGTACTTC
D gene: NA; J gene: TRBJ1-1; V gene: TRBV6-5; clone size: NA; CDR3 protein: CASSYSGANTEAFF; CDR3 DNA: TGTGCCAGCAGTTACTCCGGAGCGAACACTGAAGCTTTCTTT
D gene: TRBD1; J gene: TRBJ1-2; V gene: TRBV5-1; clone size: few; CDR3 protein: CASSLGTEEGYTF; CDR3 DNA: TGCGCCAGCAGCCTAGGGACAGAGGAAGGCTACACCTTC
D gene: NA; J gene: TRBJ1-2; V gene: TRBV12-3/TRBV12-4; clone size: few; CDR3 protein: CDSSSRGPGDGYTF; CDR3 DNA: TGTGACAGCAGTTCTAGGGGACCAGGGGATGGCTACACCTTC